Listed below are T cell receptor beta chains from one sample, sequenced in a study of cytomegalovirus exposure and HLA in healthy donors. Here immunoSEQ multiplex PCR was the method, and the copy in TCRdb shows in-frame clones only, minus some. The sample has tens of thousands of clones, roughly 79% seen once. Sequences were obtained from PBMCs. These receptors were taken from a man aged 45 to 65 in good health and CMV-seronegative. Both conserved end residues are part of each CDR3. A D gene is named only where the DNA matches it firmly. Rows give clone size only sometimes, using once, few, many, or a class for an expanded clone.

CDR3 DNA: TGTGCCAGCTCACCAATGGCAGGGCCCTACGAGCAGTACTTC; CDR3 protein: CASSPMAGPYEQYF; V gene: TRBV18; D gene: .; CDR3 length: 14; J gene: TRBJ2-7; clone size: .
CDR3 DNA: TGTGCCAGCAGTTACTCCGGGCTAGCGGCCACAGATACGCAGTATTTT; CDR3 protein: CASSYSGLAATDTQYF; V gene: TRBV6-5; D gene: TRBD2; CDR3 length: 16; J gene: TRBJ2-3; clone size: .
CDR3 DNA: TGTGCCAGCAGTTACTCGGAGGGAGGGTACGAGCAGTACTTC; CDR3 protein: CASSYSEGGYEQYF; V gene: TRBV6-5; D gene: TRBD2; CDR3 length: 14; J gene: TRBJ2-7; clone size: .
CDR3 DNA: TGTGCAAGTCGCCAGGACAGGGGGCTAAGGAGCACTGAAGCTTTCTTT; CDR3 protein: CASRQDRGLRSTEAFF; V gene: TRBV12-2; D gene: .; CDR3 length: 16; J gene: TRBJ1-1; clone size: .
CDR3 DNA: TGTGCCAGCCAGGCGGGGTCTTCCAGCACAGATACGCAGTATTTT; CDR3 protein: CASQAGSSSTDTQYF; V gene: TRBV2; D gene: .; CDR3 length: 15; J gene: TRBJ2-3; clone size: .
CDR3 DNA: TGTGCCAGCAGTGCCCGACAGGGGCACTATGGCTACACCTTC; CDR3 protein: CASSARQGHYGYTF; V gene: TRBV2; D gene: TRBD1; CDR3 length: 14; J gene: TRBJ1-2; clone size: .
CDR3 DNA: TGCGCCAGCAGCGCCCGGGACAGGACCCTCAACTATGGCTACACCTTC; CDR3 protein: CASSARDRTLNYGYTF; V gene: TRBV5-1; D gene: TRBD1; CDR3 length: 16; J gene: TRBJ1-2; clone size: .
CDR3 DNA: TGTGCCAGCAGCGTAAACAGGGGTAACACTGAAGCTTTCTTT; CDR3 protein: CASSVNRGNTEAFF; V gene: TRBV9; D gene: TRBD1; CDR3 length: 14; J gene: TRBJ1-1; clone size: .
CDR3 DNA: TGTGCCAGCAGTACAGGGGTTGATGGCTACACCTTC; CDR3 protein: CASSTGVDGYTF; V gene: TRBV25-1; D gene: TRBD1; CDR3 length: 12; J gene: TRBJ1-2; clone size: .
CDR3 DNA: TGTGCCAGCAGTGTGGGGGGGGGCCGGCAGCCCCAGCATTTT; CDR3 protein: CASSVGGGRQPQHF; V gene: TRBV6-1; D gene: .; CDR3 length: 14; J gene: TRBJ1-5; clone size: .
CDR3 DNA: TGTGCCAGCAGCTTAGCGCAAGGGGTCCACACCTTC; CDR3 protein: CASSLAQGVHTF; V gene: TRBV7-2; D gene: .; CDR3 length: 12; J gene: TRBJ1-2; clone size: once
CDR3 DNA: TGTGCCAGCAGGACGACAGAGAGCACAGATACGCAGTATTTT; CDR3 protein: CASRTTESTDTQYF; V gene: TRBV27; D gene: .; CDR3 length: 14; J gene: TRBJ2-3; clone size: .
CDR3 DNA: TGTGCCAGCAGGCGCTCAGGGGGCTTCTATGGCTACACCTTC; CDR3 protein: CASRRSGGFYGYTF; V gene: TRBV28; D gene: TRBD1; CDR3 length: 14; J gene: TRBJ1-2; clone size: .
CDR3 DNA: TGTGCCAGCAGTGCGGCAAGACTAGCGGGAGGAGCCTACGAGCAGTACTTC; CDR3 protein: CASSAARLAGGAYEQYF; V gene: TRBV2; D gene: TRBD2; CDR3 length: 17; J gene: TRBJ2-7; clone size: .
CDR3 DNA: TGTGCCCCCCGCGCGAGGTTCGGCACTGAAGCTTTCTTT; CDR3 protein: CAPRARFGTEAFF; V gene: TRBV10-3; D gene: .; CDR3 length: 13; J gene: TRBJ1-1; clone size: once
CDR3 DNA: TGTGCCAGCAGTTCAGTTGGCCAGGGGATCATAAGGACTGAAGCTTTCTTT; CDR3 protein: CASSSVGQGIIRTEAFF; V gene: TRBV28; D gene: .; CDR3 length: 17; J gene: TRBJ1-1; clone size: once
CDR3 DNA: TGTGCCTGGAGTATCCGGGGGGCCAACACCGGGGAGCTGTTTTTT; CDR3 protein: CAWSIRGANTGELFF; V gene: TRBV30; D gene: .; CDR3 length: 15; J gene: TRBJ2-2; clone size: .
CDR3 DNA: TGTGCCAGCAGCCCCCGGTACGGGACAGGGGAAAACACTGAAGCTTTCTTT; CDR3 protein: CASSPRYGTGENTEAFF; V gene: TRBV7-8; D gene: TRBD1; CDR3 length: 17; J gene: TRBJ1-1; clone size: .
CDR3 DNA: TGTGCCAGCAGTGAATCGAGGGGGCTAACCTTC; CDR3 protein: CASSESRGLTF; V gene: TRBV2; D gene: TRBD1; CDR3 length: 11; J gene: TRBJ1-2; clone size: .
CDR3 DNA: TGTGCCTGGAGTGTCACAGGGTCAGGCACAGATACGCAGTATTTT; CDR3 protein: CAWSVTGSGTDTQYF; V gene: TRBV30; D gene: .; CDR3 length: 15; J gene: TRBJ2-3; clone size: few
CDR3 DNA: TGCGCCAGCAGTCCGACAGGGGAGACCAATCAGCCCCAGCATTTT; CDR3 protein: CASSPTGETNQPQHF; V gene: TRBV5-1; D gene: TRBD1; CDR3 length: 15; J gene: TRBJ1-5; clone size: .
CDR3 DNA: TGTGCCAGCATGGTGGGGCAGCCAGGGGCTGAAGCTTTCTTT; CDR3 protein: CASMVGQPGAEAFF; V gene: TRBV27; D gene: .; CDR3 length: 14; J gene: TRBJ1-1; clone size: few
CDR3 DNA: TGTGCCACCAGCATCCTCCCTGGGGAAGGGGGTATCTATGGCTACACCTTC; CDR3 protein: CATSILPGEGGIYGYTF; V gene: TRBV15; D gene: .; CDR3 length: 17; J gene: TRBJ1-2; clone size: few
CDR3 DNA: TGTGCCAGCAGCCCATCGACAGGGCCCTTAGGCTACACCTTC; CDR3 protein: CASSPSTGPLGYTF; V gene: TRBV7-9; D gene: TRBD1; CDR3 length: 14; J gene: TRBJ1-2; clone size: .
CDR3 DNA: TGTGCCAGCAGCTTATTTTATAGGGGACAAATTACCACTGAAGCTTTCTTT; CDR3 protein: CASSLFYRGQITTEAFF; V gene: TRBV7-9; D gene: .; CDR3 length: 17; J gene: TRBJ1-1; clone size: .
CDR3 DNA: TGTGCAAGTCGCTTAAGGGGTGAGCTGTTTTTT; CDR3 protein: CASRLRGELFF; V gene: TRBV12-2; D gene: .; CDR3 length: 11; J gene: TRBJ2-2; clone size: .
CDR3 DNA: TGTGCCAGCAGCATTCGTACTGAAGCTTTCTTT; CDR3 protein: CASSIRTEAFF; V gene: TRBV5-8; D gene: .; CDR3 length: 11; J gene: TRBJ1-1; clone size: .
CDR3 DNA: TGTGCCAGCACCATAGGACAGGGGGCAGTCGTGCAGTACTTC; CDR3 protein: CASTIGQGAVVQYF; V gene: TRBV6-5; D gene: TRBD1; CDR3 length: 14; J gene: TRBJ2-7; clone size: .
CDR3 DNA: TGTGCCAGCAGTTCCACACGACTAGCCAAAAACATTCAGTACTTC; CDR3 protein: CASSSTRLAKNIQYF; V gene: TRBV6-5; D gene: .; CDR3 length: 15; J gene: TRBJ2-4; clone size: .
CDR3 DNA: TGTGCCAGCTCACCACAACGGGACAGAAATTCACCCCTCCACTTT; CDR3 protein: CASSPQRDRNSPLHF; V gene: TRBV18; D gene: TRBD1; CDR3 length: 15; J gene: TRBJ1-6; clone size: .
CDR3 DNA: TGTGCCAGCAGCTCGGTGTACAATGAGCAGTTCTTC; CDR3 protein: CASSSVYNEQFF; V gene: TRBV5-6; D gene: .; CDR3 length: 12; J gene: TRBJ2-1; clone size: .
CDR3 DNA: TGTGCCAGCAGCCCCAGCGGGGGAACCTACAATGAGCAGTTCTTC; CDR3 protein: CASSPSGGTYNEQFF; V gene: TRBV6-5; D gene: TRBD2; CDR3 length: 15; J gene: TRBJ2-1; clone size: .
CDR3 DNA: TGTGCCATCAGTGAGTCGCTAGCGGGGGGCACTGGGGCCAACGTCCTGACTTTC; CDR3 protein: CAISESLAGGTGANVLTF; V gene: TRBV10-3; D gene: TRBD2; CDR3 length: 18; J gene: TRBJ2-6; clone size: few
CDR3 DNA: TGTGCCAGCAGTGGGGACACCGCCTACAATGAGCAGTTCTTC; CDR3 protein: CASSGDTAYNEQFF; V gene: TRBV2; D gene: .; CDR3 length: 14; J gene: TRBJ2-1; clone size: once
CDR3 DNA: TGTGCCAGCAGCAAAAGGGGGTCCACAGATACGCAGTATTTT; CDR3 protein: CASSKRGSTDTQYF; V gene: TRBV5-6; D gene: .; CDR3 length: 14; J gene: TRBJ2-3; clone size: .
CDR3 DNA: TGTGCCAGCAGTTTTCTGGGGGCGTCCACTGAAGCTTTCTTT; CDR3 protein: CASSFLGASTEAFF; V gene: TRBV27; D gene: .; CDR3 length: 14; J gene: TRBJ1-1; clone size: .
CDR3 DNA: TGCAGCGTTGTTGAGGGAACCTCCTACAATGAGCAGTTCTTC; CDR3 protein: CSVVEGTSYNEQFF; V gene: TRBV29-1; D gene: .; CDR3 length: 14; J gene: TRBJ2-1; clone size: .
CDR3 DNA: TGTGCCAGCTCACCGACTTCGACAGGGGTGAACACTGAAGCTTTCTTT; CDR3 protein: CASSPTSTGVNTEAFF; V gene: TRBV18; D gene: TRBD1; CDR3 length: 16; J gene: TRBJ1-1; clone size: .
CDR3 DNA: TGTGCCAGCAGCTTGTTAGGGAAGGGGGATTCACCCCTCCACTTT; CDR3 protein: CASSLLGKGDSPLHF; V gene: TRBV5-6; D gene: .; CDR3 length: 15; J gene: TRBJ1-6; clone size: .
CDR3 DNA: TGTGCTAGCAGCCCTGGGACTAGCGGGAGTGGAGAGCAGTACTTC; CDR3 protein: CASSPGTSGSGEQYF; V gene: TRBV7-7; D gene: TRBD2; CDR3 length: 15; J gene: TRBJ2-7; clone size: .
CDR3 DNA: TGTGCCAGCAGTTACGCACTAAGCAATGAGCAGTTCTTC; CDR3 protein: CASSYALSNEQFF; V gene: TRBV6-6; D gene: .; CDR3 length: 13; J gene: TRBJ2-1; clone size: .
CDR3 DNA: TGTGCCAGCAGTTTTTTCGGCTTGAGCGGAACTGAAGCTTTCTTT; CDR3 protein: CASSFFGLSGTEAFF; V gene: TRBV28; D gene: .; CDR3 length: 15; J gene: TRBJ1-1; clone size: .
CDR3 DNA: TGTGCCAGCAGTTACTCGGAGACAGGGTGGGGCTACACCTTC; CDR3 protein: CASSYSETGWGYTF; V gene: TRBV6-5; D gene: TRBD1; CDR3 length: 14; J gene: TRBJ1-2; clone size: .
CDR3 DNA: TGCGCCAGCAGTTCTGACATTGGGAACACTGAAGCTTTCTTT; CDR3 protein: CASSSDIGNTEAFF; V gene: TRBV10-1; D gene: .; CDR3 length: 14; J gene: TRBJ1-1; clone size: .
CDR3 DNA: TGTGCCAGCAGCTCCCGGGCTCGGGGGTCACCCCTCCACTTT; CDR3 protein: CASSSRARGSPLHF; V gene: TRBV5-6; D gene: .; CDR3 length: 14; J gene: TRBJ1-6; clone size: few
CDR3 DNA: TGTGCCAGCAGCCGCCTCGCGGGGGACAAGGGTACGCAGTATTTT; CDR3 protein: CASSRLAGDKGTQYF; V gene: TRBV6-5; D gene: .; CDR3 length: 15; J gene: TRBJ2-3; clone size: .